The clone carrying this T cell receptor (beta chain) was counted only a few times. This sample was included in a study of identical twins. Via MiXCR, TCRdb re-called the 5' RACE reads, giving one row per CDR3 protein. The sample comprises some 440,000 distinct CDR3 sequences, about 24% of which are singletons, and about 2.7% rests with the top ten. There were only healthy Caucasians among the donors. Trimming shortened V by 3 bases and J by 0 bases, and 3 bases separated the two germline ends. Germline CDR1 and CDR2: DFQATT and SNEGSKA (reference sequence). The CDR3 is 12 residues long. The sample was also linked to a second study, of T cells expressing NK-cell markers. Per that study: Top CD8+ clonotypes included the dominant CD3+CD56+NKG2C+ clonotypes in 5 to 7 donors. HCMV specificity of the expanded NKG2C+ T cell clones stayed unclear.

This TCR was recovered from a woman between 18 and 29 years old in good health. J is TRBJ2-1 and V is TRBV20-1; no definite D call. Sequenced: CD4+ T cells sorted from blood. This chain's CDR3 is CSARDSYNEQFF. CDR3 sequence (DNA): TGCAGTGCTAGGGACTCCTACAATGAGCAGTTCTTC.